These 25 T cell receptor beta chains were all obtained from the same sample, sequenced in a study of healthy donors' naive CD4 and CD8 T cells. A linear amplification protocol produced the TCR libraries from around 510 ng of total RNA. TCRdb reprocessed the reads via MiXCR and lists one record per CDR3 protein. The repertoire holds 180,000 or so distinct CDR3 sequences, with around 74% as singletons. Sequencing was done on a sample of naive CD4+ and CD8+ T cells sorted from blood, pooled from several donors. These TCRs come from a pool of human donors in good health; the sample pools cells from several healthy donors.

This clonotype was picked up one time. This sequence joins TRBV29-1 and TRBJ1-1; D is undetermined. There are 14 residues in the CDR3. Germline V lookup: CDR1 SQVTM, CDR2 ANQGSEA. Trimming pared 6 bases from V and 1 base from J, leaving 15 bases between. This CDR3 reads CSVRLPPGNTEAFF. The CDR3 nucleotides are TGCAGCGTACGTCTCCCCCCTGGGAACACTGAAGCTTTCTTT.

V and J are TRBV5-6 and TRBJ2-1; D is undetermined. The length of the CDR3 is 13 residues. Trimming shortened V by 2 bases and J by 6 bases, and 9 bases separated the two germline ends. CDR1 and CDR2 from the germline V gene are SGHDT and YYEEEE. The CDR3 bases are TGTGCCAGCAGCTTCTCCGAAGGCAATGAGCAGTTCTTC. Amino acid sequence: CASSFSEGNEQFF.

The rearrangement uses TRBV10-3 and TRBJ2-1; D not certain. In germline, CDR1 is ENHRY, CDR2 SYGVKD. CDR3 length: 13 amino acids. Between the trimmed V and J ends, which lost 0 bases and 4 bases, there was a span of 4 bases. CDR3 sequence reads: CAISESSYNEQFF. For the CDR3, the DNA is TGTGCCATCAGTGAGTCCAGTTACAATGAGCAGTTCTTC.

This sequence joins TRBV5-4 and TRBJ2-2; 7 nucleotides match TRBD2. The germline V gene encodes CDR1 SGHNT and CDR2 YYREEE (reference sequence). The CDR3 length is 15 residues. The trim removed 1 base at V and 7 bases at J, leaving 7 bases unmatched. In DNA form, the CDR3 reads TGTGCCAGCAGCTTGTCCAGGGAGGGGAACGGGGAGCTGTTTTTT. Its translation: CASSLSREGNGELFF.

This chain's CDR3 is CASSRDRVVGNTIYF. The CDR3, as DNA: TGTGCCAGCAGTCGCGACAGGGTGGTTGGAAACACCATATATTTT. The V call is TRBV6-5, the J call TRBJ1-3, with TRBD1 identical over 7 bases. The CDR3 runs 15 residues. The V gene end was trimmed by 5 bases and the J gene end by 3 bases; junction bases not matched to a gene: 7. Germline V gene data show CDR1 as MNHEY and CDR2 as SVGAGI.

This chain links TRBV20-1 with TRBJ2-1; D possibly matches TRBD1 or TRBD2 (6 bases each). The CDR3 sequence is 16 residues long. V was shortened by 6 bases and J by 4 bases, with 22 bases between the two germline ends. The germline gives CDR1 DFQATT, CDR2 SNEGSKA (reference sequence). The CDR3 DNA sequence: TGCAGTGCCCTTCCTTTGACTAGGGGGTTGTACAATGAGCAGTTCTTC. It encodes CSALPLTRGLYNEQFF.

The chain links TRBV29-1 to TRBJ2-7; possible D gene TRBD2, 6 bases. This CDR3 is built from 16 residues. Trimming removed 0 bases at V and 0 bases at J, with 15 bases between. Germline V CDR1 and CDR2: SQVTM, ANQGSEA. The CDR3 DNA sequence: TGCAGCGTTGAAGAAAGAGTAGGAGGGATCTCCTACGAGCAGTACTTC. This codes for CSVEERVGGISYEQYF.

The chain uses TRBV29-1 and TRBJ1-2, with 9 bases that match TRBD1. The CDR3 extends over 13 amino acids. Germline CDR1 reads SQVTM; CDR2 reads ANQGSEA. V lost 5 bases and J lost 5; bases outside the gene matches: 6. CDR3: CSVSTGGRYGYTF. CDR3 bases: TGCAGCGTTTCTACAGGGGGCAGATATGGCTACACCTTC.

The chain uses TRBV29-1 and TRBJ1-1; D remains unclear. V was clipped by 7 bases and J by 1 base, with 7 bases between them. This CDR3 is built from 11 residues. Germline V gene lookup returns CDR1 SQVTM and CDR2 ANQGSEA. CDR3 sequence reads: CSGAPNTEAFF. In DNA, the CDR3 is TGCAGCGGCGCTCCGAACACTGAAGCTTTCTTT.

This chain's CDR3 is CASSLGQGNYEQYF. DNA of the CDR3: TGTGCCAGCAGTTTAGGACAGGGGAACTACGAGCAGTACTTC. The genes are TRBV6-6 and TRBJ2-7, with TRBD1 matching 9 bases. CDR1 and CDR2 (germline): MNHNY, SVGAGI (reference sequence). V lost 4 bases and J lost 3; bases outside the gene matches: 4. The CDR3 contains 14 residues.

This clonotype has more than one count but fewer than ten. V usage is TRBV29-1 and J usage is TRBJ2-7; the D gene is possibly TRBD2 (5 bases). This CDR3 is built from 12 residues. Germline loops: CDR1 SQVTM, CDR2 ANQGSEA. V lost 6 bases, J lost 1 base, and 10 bases lay in between. CDR3 loop: CSVAEVSYEQYF. The CDR3 coding sequence is TGCAGCGTCGCGGAGGTGTCCTACGAGCAGTACTTC.

The CDR3 protein is CSVLDRGQPQHF. Written as DNA, the CDR3 is TGCAGCGTCCTGGACAGGGGACAGCCCCAGCATTTT. The genes are TRBV29-1 and TRBJ1-5; the match to TRBD1 covers 9 bases. J was trimmed by 7 bases and V by 6 bases; bases with no gene match: 4. Germline V lookup: CDR1 SQVTM, CDR2 ANQGSEA. The CDR3 contains 12 residues.

The chain combines TRBV15 with TRBJ2-1; D is possibly TRBD2 (6 bases). This CDR3 is 16 amino acids long. Per the germline V gene, CDR1 is LNHNV and CDR2 is YYDKDF (reference sequence). Trimming shortened V by 1 base and J by 3 bases, and 13 bases separated the two germline ends. The CDR3 sequence: CATSRGERRGYNEQFF. CDR3 DNA: TGTGCCACCAGCAGAGGGGAAAGGCGGGGCTACAATGAGCAGTTCTTC.

The chain uses TRBV19 and TRBJ1-3; no clear D. The CDR3 runs to 14 residues. V lost 7 bases and J lost 2, with 12 bases in between. Germline V gives CDR1 LNHDA, CDR2 SQIVND (reference sequence). CDR3 DNA sequence: TGTGCCAGTACCGACGTGGGAGCTGGAAACACCATATATTTT. Its translation is CASTDVGAGNTIYF.

This sequence joins TRBV18 and TRBJ1-1, with 8 positions matching TRBD1. The length of the CDR3 is 16 residues. V was clipped by 6 bases and J by 1 base; unmatched bases: 10. Germline V lookup: CDR1 KGHSH, CDR2 LQKENI. CDR3 nucleotide sequence: TGTGCCAGCTCCAACGGACAGGGAACCCCGAACACTGAAGCTTTCTTT. It translates to CASSNGQGTPNTEAFF.

V usage is TRBV29-1 and J usage is TRBJ2-7, with 11 bases matching TRBD1. Germline V gene data show CDR1 as SQVTM and CDR2 as ANQGSEA. The J segment lost 5 bases and the V segment lost 0 bases, leaving 3 bases of the junction unmatched. CDR3 size: 14 residues. The CDR3 reads CSVEDWTGGNEQYF. CDR3 coding DNA: TGCAGCGTTGAAGACTGGACAGGGGGCAACGAGCAGTACTTC.

The J gene is TRBJ2-6, the V gene TRBV5-1, with D unresolved. This CDR3 has 18 residues. Trimming took off 0 bases at V and 0 bases at J, with 13 bases between the two ends. The germline gives CDR1 SGHRS, CDR2 YFSETQ. As DNA, the CDR3 is TGCGCCAGCAGCTTGGCCGGGTACCCCGGCTCTGGGGCCAACGTCCTGACTTTC. It yields the protein CASSLAGYPGSGANVLTF.

J is TRBJ1-3 and V is TRBV7-9; a weak D match, TRBD1 (5 bases). CDR1 and CDR2 (germline): SEHNR, FQNEAQ (reference sequence). The CDR3 is made up of 19 amino acids. V shed 4 bases and J shed 0 bases, with 22 bases lying between them. Here the CDR3 reads CASSSPRRGTANSGNTIYF. CDR3 sequence (DNA): TGTGCCAGCAGCTCCCCTAGGAGGGGTACGGCAAACTCTGGAAACACCATATATTTT. Together with reference TRBV7-9 and TRBJ1-3, the CDR3 gives the full variable domain: DTGVSQNPRHKITKRGQNVTFRCDPISEHNRLYWYRQTLGQGPEFLTYFQNEAQLEKSRLLSDRFSAERPKGSFSTLEIQRTEQGDSAMYLCASSSPRRGTANSGNTIYFGEGSWLTVV.

The chain is built from TRBV6-5 and TRBJ2-7, with 9 bases aligning to TRBD2. The V segment lost 0 bases and the J segment 5 bases; nucleotides outside the gene matches: 11. The CDR3 contains 17 residues. The germline CDR1 and CDR2 sequences are MNHEY and SVGAGI. The CDR3, as DNA: TGTGCCAGCAGTTACTCGACTCGGGCTAGCGGGACCCACGAGCAGTACTTC. Protein: CASSYSTRASGTHEQYF.

V gene TRBV29-1 combines with J gene TRBJ2-5; possible D gene TRBD1, 6 bases. The CDR3 is 13 residues long. Germline CDR1 and CDR2: SQVTM and ANQGSEA. Trimming removed 7 bases at V and 4 bases at J, with 16 bases between. In DNA, the CDR3 is TGCAGCGAAACAGGGTTGCCGCGAGAGACCCAGTACTTC. The encoded protein is CSETGLPRETQYF. The entire variable domain, with the rest obtained from reference TRBV29-1 and TRBJ2-5, is as follows: SAVISQKPSRDICQRGTSLTIQCQVDSQVTMMFWYRQQPGQSLTLIATANQGSEATYESGFVIDKFPISRPNLTFSTLTVSNMSPEDSSIYLCSETGLPRETQYFGPGTRLLVL.

This chain connects TRBV5-6 to TRBJ1-2, with TRBD1 as a possible D gene (5 bases). Germline V gene data show CDR1 as SGHDT and CDR2 as YYEEEE. Trimming took off 3 bases at V and 8 bases at J, with 17 bases between the two ends. The CDR3 runs 14 residues. The CDR3 reads CASSSDRPLLGYTF. CDR3 coding DNA: TGTGCCAGCAGCTCCGACAGACCACTTCTGGGCTACACCTTC.

V and J are TRBV20-1 and TRBJ2-3; 11 bases are a match to TRBD2. V lost 6 bases and J lost 2; bases outside the gene matches: 13. This CDR3 has 17 amino acids. Germline CDR1 and CDR2: DFQATT and SNEGSKA (reference sequence). The CDR3 sequence is CSAQTEGLADPTDTQYF. CDR3 coding DNA: TGCAGTGCGCAAACGGAGGGACTAGCGGATCCCACAGATACGCAGTATTTT.

The chain uses TRBV4-1 and TRBJ1-1; D remains ambiguous. The CDR3 covers 19 residues. Trimming shortened V by 2 bases and J by 6 bases, and 28 bases separated the two germline ends. The germline gives CDR1 MGHRA, CDR2 YSYEKL. The CDR3 loop is CASSQHTDQISQKRSEAFF. Written as DNA, the CDR3 is TGCGCCAGCAGCCAACATACAGACCAAATCTCCCAGAAGAGGTCTGAAGCTTTCTTT.

V usage is TRBV12-3 or TRBV12-4 and J usage is TRBJ2-7; TRBD2 matches at 7 bases. The CDR3 has 14 residues. The V segment lost 5 bases and the J segment 7 bases; nucleotides outside the gene matches: 11. The CDR3 region is CASSTTGGLNEQYF. The CDR3 DNA reads TGTGCCAGCAGTACAACGGGAGGACTTAATGAGCAGTACTTC.

This clonotype occurred a few times. The chain is built from TRBV29-1 and TRBJ2-3; D is unresolved. The CDR3 extends over 15 amino acids. The germline V gene encodes CDR1 SQVTM and CDR2 ANQGSEA. Trimming shortened V by 0 bases and J by 2 bases, and 12 bases separated the two germline ends. In nucleotides, the CDR3 is TGCAGCGTTGAAGATTTACAGTGGTCCACAGATACGCAGTATTTT. Amino acids: CSVEDLQWSTDTQYF.